This paragraph reports one TCR beta chain. Its specificity is unknown. A much larger clone differs by one base, so this may be a read error. Germline assignment: CDR1 SGHAT and CDR2 FQNNGV. CDR3 size: 15 residues. The ends were cut back, 5 bases at V and 4 bases at J, with 18 bases in the middle. This sample was taken from a study of T cells in Graves' hyperthyroidism and ophthalmopathy. Findings of the study overall: Blood also contained most expanded thyroid clonotypes above 0.001. Model predictions of ophthalmopathy came a median approximately seven months before onset.

Recently diagnosed hyperthyroidism of less than 2 months' duration affected patients aged 18 to 65. Isolation of PBMCs was performed on 9.5 to 10 ml fresh peripheral blood. Amplified TCR beta CDR3 regions derived from RNA transcripts. The HTBI primer set served for first-round RT-PCR of the TCR CDR3. TCRdb ran MiXCR on the multiplex PCR reads and lists one entry per CDR3 protein. The table includes some 210,000 distinct CDR3 sequences, roughly 17% detected once. The sample comprised blood. This clonotype was sampled from a man aged 45-65 years with Graves' hyperthyroidism. This chain uses TRBV11-2 with TRBJ2-7, with D perhaps matching TRBD2 (5 bases). CDR3 sequence reads: CASSPPGISRYEQYF. DNA of the CDR3: TGTGCCAGCAGCCCACCCGGGATCTCCCGGTACGAGCAGTACTTC.